The 2 T cell receptor beta chains below come from one sample, sequenced in a study of blood T cell repertoires in COVID-19. The assay was immunoSEQ multiplex PCR, and TCRdb's table has in-frame clones only and misses some. Of around 140,000 clones listed, around 85% are singletons. The sample consisted of peripheral blood. These receptors all come from a woman older than 75 with acute or convalescent COVID-19.

This rearrangement joins TRBV4-1 to TRBJ1-1; D gene unclear. CDR3 length equals 17 residues. V was cut by 0 bases and J by 1 base, with 15 bases left in between. Germline V gene lookup returns CDR1 MGHRA and CDR2 YSYEKL. CDR3 region: CASSQDLTVRGNTEAFF. The CDR3 nucleotides are TGCGCCAGCAGCCAAGATTTAACAGTTCGGGGGAACACTGAAGCTTTCTTT.

The chain employs TRBV4-1 and TRBJ1-2, with 7 bases identical to TRBD1. Per the germline V gene, CDR1 is MGHRA and CDR2 is YSYEKL. The V gene end was trimmed by 4 bases and the J gene end by 4 bases; junction bases not matched to a gene: 9. The CDR3 is 15 residues long. As DNA, the CDR3 is TGCGCCAGCAGCCCGGGACAGCTTAGCCCCTATGGCTACACCTTC. Translating gives CASSPGQLSPYGYTF.